This passage covers 9 T cell receptor beta chains from one sample sequenced in a study of CD8 T cells in Susac syndrome (dated by TCRdb to about 2019). The library was obtained by the immunoSEQ multiplex PCR assay. RNA was extracted using the RNeasy kit, and about 0.5 to 1 microgram was reverse transcribed with random hexamers. TCRdb reprocessed the public reads (quality trimming at Q25 with fastp, clone calling with MiXCR) and kept in-frame beta chains. Rows matching on CDR3 protein sequence are summarized as one entry with the most common DNA and genes. Recorded for this sample are some 75,000 distinct CDR3 sequences; roughly 92% of them occurred a single time. The ten biggest clones cover around 0.45% of the sample. Sample: CD8+ T cells from PBMCs. These receptors were collected from a human donor with Susac syndrome.

This chain joins TRBV7-2 and TRBJ1-3; no reliable D call. The CDR3 is 16 residues long. From germline, CDR1 is SGHTA and CDR2 FQGNSA. Trimming took off 1 base at V and 2 bases at J, with 12 bases between the two ends. DNA of the CDR3: TGTGCCAGCAGCTTAGGGCCCCAAGAAACTGGAAACACCATATATTTT. It specifies CASSLGPQETGNTIYF.

J is TRBJ1-1 and V is TRBV19; D is uncertain. The V end lost 9 bases, the J end lost 4 bases, and 18 bases lay between the germline ends. Germline-derived CDR1 and CDR2 are LNHDA and SQIVND (reference sequence). This CDR3 is 14 amino acids long. CDR3 bases: TGTGCCAGCCGTCTCCGGTTTGCTCCCACTGAAGCTTTCTTT. Translating gives CASRLRFAPTEAFF.

The rearrangement joins TRBV19 to TRBJ1-5; no clear D gene. This CDR3 has 13 amino acids. V lost 0 bases and J lost 7, with 7 bases in between. In germline, CDR1 is LNHDA, CDR2 SQIVND (reference sequence). This CDR3 is CASSIDLVQPQHF. The DNA of the CDR3 is TGTGCCAGTAGTATAGATCTTGTCCAGCCCCAGCATTTT.

The V gene is TRBV19, the J gene TRBJ2-7; tentatively, D is TRBD1 (6 bases). The CDR3 is 12 residues long. The V end was cut by 5 bases, the J end by 6 bases, with 11 bases between. The germline V gene has CDR1 LNHDA and CDR2 SQIVND (reference sequence). The CDR3 is CASSWGQGEQYF. The CDR3 DNA follows: TGTGCCAGTAGTTGGGGACAAGGCGAGCAGTACTTC.

V gene TRBV5-6 combines with J gene TRBJ1-2, with D hard to call. CDR1 and CDR2 (germline): SGHDT, YYEEEE. V was trimmed by 4 bases and J by 7 bases, leaving 8 bases between them. The CDR3 sequence is 11 residues long. CDR3: CASSRRVGYTF. The CDR3 nucleotides read TGTGCCAGCAGCAGGCGGGTTGGCTACACCTTC.

This chain links TRBV12-3 or TRBV12-4 with TRBJ1-5; D perhaps matches TRBD1 (5 bases). Trimming took 1 base from V and 6 from J, leaving 10 bases between them. This CDR3 spans 14 amino acids. The CDR3 spells CASSLVGQGQPQHF. CDR3 coding DNA: TGTGCCAGCAGTTTAGTAGGGCAGGGTCAGCCCCAGCATTTT.

V and J are TRBV27 and TRBJ2-7; 14 bases are a match to TRBD2. This CDR3 is 14 amino acids long. The V and J ends lost 3 bases and 5 bases, in that order; junction bases with no gene match: 0. From germline, CDR1 is MNHEY and CDR2 SMNVEV (reference sequence). The CDR3 DNA follows: TGTGCCAGCAGTTTGGGACTAGCGGGAGACGAGCAGTACTTC. It is translated as CASSLGLAGDEQYF.

The J gene is TRBJ2-3, the V gene TRBV10-2; TRBD2 matches at 10 bases. The junction had 0 bases not matched to a gene; V was cut back by 8 bases and J by 1 base. This CDR3 has 13 amino acids. Germline V gene sequence: CDR1 WSHSY, CDR2 SAAADI. CDR3 loop: CASGLAGTDTQYF. The CDR3 DNA reads TGCGCCAGCGGACTAGCGGGCACAGATACGCAGTATTTT.

The chain couples TRBV27 to TRBJ2-1; 11 nucleotides agree with TRBD2. The CDR3 has 13 amino acids. Trimming at V came to 8 bases and at J to 6 bases, leaving 3 bases not matched to a gene. Germline assignment: CDR1 MNHEY and CDR2 SMNVEV (reference sequence). The CDR3 DNA is TGTGCCAGCCTCGGGACTAGCGGCAATGAGCAGTTCTTC. Residues: CASLGTSGNEQFF.